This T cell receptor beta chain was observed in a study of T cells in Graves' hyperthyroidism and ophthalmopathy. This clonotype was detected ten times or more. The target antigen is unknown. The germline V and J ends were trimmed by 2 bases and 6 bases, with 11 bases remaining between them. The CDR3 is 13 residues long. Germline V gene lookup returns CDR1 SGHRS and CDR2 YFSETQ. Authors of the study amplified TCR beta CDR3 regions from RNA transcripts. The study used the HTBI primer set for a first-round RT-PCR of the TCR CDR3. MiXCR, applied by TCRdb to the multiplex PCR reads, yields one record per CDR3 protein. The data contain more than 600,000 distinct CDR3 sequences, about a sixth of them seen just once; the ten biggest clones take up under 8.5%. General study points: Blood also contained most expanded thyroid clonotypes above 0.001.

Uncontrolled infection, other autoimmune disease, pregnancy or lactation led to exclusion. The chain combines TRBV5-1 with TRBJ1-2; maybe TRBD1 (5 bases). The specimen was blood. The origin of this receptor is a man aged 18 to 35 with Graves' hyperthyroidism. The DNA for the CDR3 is TGCGCCAGCAGCTTTACAGGATCGGATGGCTACACCTTC. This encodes CASSFTGSDGYTF.